Listed here are 13 T cell receptor beta chains from one sample, sequenced in a study of cytotoxic CD8 clonotypes in ibrutinib-treated CLL. The method was immunoSEQ multiplex PCR; TCRdb's version includes in-frame clones alone and lacks a portion of them. The sample has 50,000 or so clones, 83% seen once. The sample was PBMCs, taken after 24 months of ibrutinib treatment. The receptors here all came from a human donor with chronic lymphocytic leukemia.

The chain uses TRBV5-1 and TRBJ2-6; D may be TRBD2 (7 bases). The CDR3 has 13 residues. Per the germline V gene, CDR1 is SGHRS and CDR2 is YFSETQ. V shed 4 bases and J shed 15 bases, with 17 bases lying between them. CDR3 in DNA: TGCGCCAGCAGCCTCCGCCTGGGGGGGGCCCTGACTTTC. Translated, it gives CASSLRLGGALTF.

The genes are TRBV29-1 and TRBJ1-1, with TRBD1 identical over 12 bases. Germline loops: CDR1 SQVTM, CDR2 ANQGSEA. The trim removed 6 bases at V and 2 bases at J, leaving 1 base unmatched. This CDR3 has 13 amino acids. CDR3 protein: CSVGQGANTEAFF. The CDR3, as DNA: TGCAGCGTGGGACAGGGGGCAAACACTGAAGCTTTCTTT.

The chain uses TRBV28 and TRBJ2-2; 8 positions agree with TRBD1. Trimming at V came to 8 bases and at J to 5 bases, leaving 16 bases not matched to a gene. Germline V gene data show CDR1 as MDHEN and CDR2 as SYDVKM. The CDR3 length is 17 residues. The CDR3 DNA is TGTGCCAGCTTGAGTTGGGCTGGACAGGGAAGGACCGGGGAGCTGTTTTTT. Residues: CASLSWAGQGRTGELFF. The entire variable domain, with the rest obtained from reference TRBV28 and TRBJ2-2, is as follows: DVKVTQSSRYLVKRTGEKVFLECVQDMDHENMFWYRQDPGLGLRLIYFSYDVKMKEKGDIPEGYSVSREKKERFSLILESASTNQTSMYLCASLSWAGQGRTGELFFGEGSRLTVL.

V and J are TRBV6-6 and TRBJ2-7; 11 nucleotides line up with TRBD2. This CDR3 is built from 16 residues. V shed 6 bases and J 3 bases; nucleotides not matched to a gene: 10. Germline V gene sequence: CDR1 MNHNY, CDR2 SVGAGI (reference sequence). The CDR3 protein is CASSPLGLAGSYEQYF. CDR3 bases: TGTGCCAGCAGCCCTCTCGGACTAGCGGGTAGCTACGAGCAGTACTTC.

The genes are TRBV23-1 and TRBJ1-5; 10 bases agree with TRBD1. TRBV23-1 is classed as an ORF, of uncertain function. The CDR3 consists of 15 residues. V lost 7 bases and J lost 7; bases outside the gene matches: 10. CDR3 amino acids: CASTQRDRGGQPQHF. Written as DNA, the CDR3 is TGCGCCAGCACCCAAAGGGACAGGGGCGGACAGCCCCAGCATTTT.

This clone was counted only a few times. CDR3 sequence: CASRYRRDSSYEQYF. CDR3 nucleotides: TGTGCCAGCAGGTATCGGCGGGACAGCTCCTACGAGCAGTACTTC. The V gene is TRBV21-1, the J gene TRBJ2-7; the table calls TRBD1, which could not be checked here. TRBV21-1 has pseudogene status. The CDR3 consists of 15 residues.

The chain combines TRBV21-1 with TRBJ2-7; whether TRBD1, the table's D call, matches the DNA was not checked. TRBV21-1 is recorded as a pseudogene. The CDR3 is made up of 17 amino acids. CDR3 region: CASSTERRPGQGVGQYF. The CDR3 coding sequence is TGTGCCAGCAGCACGGAAAGGCGACCGGGACAGGGTGTTGGGCAGTACTTC.

The V call is TRBV4-1, the J call TRBJ2-7; unclear D gene. Deletions cut 1 base from V and 3 bases from J, with 13 bases between. The CDR3 is made up of 15 amino acids. In germline, CDR1 is MGHRA, CDR2 YSYEKL. CDR3 sequence: CASSQAPDAYYEQYF. The CDR3 nucleotides read TGCGCCAGCAGCCAAGCGCCCGACGCCTACTACGAGCAGTACTTC.

The chain recombines TRBV11-2 with TRBJ2-4; maybe TRBD1 (5 bases). V was trimmed by 1 base and J by 6 bases, leaving 13 bases between them. The CDR3 length is 15 residues. In germline, CDR1 is SGHAT, CDR2 FQNNGV. Here the CDR3 reads CASSLVMGPRNIQYF. The CDR3 region has the DNA TGTGCCAGCAGCTTAGTTATGGGGCCGAGAAACATTCAGTACTTC.

The chain combines TRBV5-6 with TRBJ1-1; 7 bases fit TRBD1. The V segment lost 1 base and the J segment 5 bases; nucleotides outside the gene matches: 5. The CDR3 is made up of 14 amino acids. Germline V gene lookup returns CDR1 SGHDT and CDR2 YYEEEE. CDR3 nucleotides: TGTGCCAGCAGCTTGCAGGGGGTTAGGACTGAAGCTTTCTTT. Translation: CASSLQGVRTEAFF.

This chain's CDR3 is CASSTRQNTQYF. CDR3 coding DNA: TGTGCCAGCAGTACCAGACAGAATACGCAGTATTTT. The V call is TRBV28, the J call TRBJ2-3; tentatively, D is TRBD1 (5 bases). Germline lookup yields CDR1 MDHEN and CDR2 SYDVKM. The CDR3 has 12 amino acids. Trimming removed 5 bases at V and 7 bases at J, with 10 bases between.

The V gene is TRBV20-1, the J gene TRBJ2-7, with no clear D. The germline V and J ends were trimmed by 6 bases and 3 bases, with 9 bases remaining between them. The CDR3 sequence is 11 residues long. Looked up from germline, CDR1 is DFQATT and CDR2 is SNEGSKA (reference sequence). CDR3 amino acids: CSALTHYEQYF. The CDR3 nucleotides are TGCAGTGCGCTGACCCACTACGAGCAGTACTTC.

The chain uses TRBV27 and TRBJ2-1, with TRBD2 matching over 10 bases. This CDR3 contains 17 residues. Trimming at V came to 5 bases and at J to 5 bases, leaving 12 bases not matched to a gene. Germline CDR1 is MNHEY and CDR2 is SMNVEV (reference sequence). The DNA for the CDR3 is TGTGCCAGCAGTCCCTGGGTAGCGGGAGGTAGGCACAATGAGCAGTTCTTC. This encodes CASSPWVAGGRHNEQFF.